The 18 T cell receptor beta chains below all came from one sample that was sequenced in a study of blood T cells in healthy people across ages (dated by TCRdb to the mid-2010s). The library was generated by 5' RACE. Instrument on record: Illumina HiSeq 2500. A second roughly 6 to 12 cycle PCR used a sample-barcoded 5' primer and a J-beta primer mix. The raw public data were reprocessed by TCRdb itself: fastp quality trimming at Q25, MiXCR clonotype calling, in-frame beta chains only. Each entry merges the rows of one CDR3 protein and shows their most common DNA and genes. Recorded for this sample are about 640,000 distinct CDR3 sequences; around three fifths of them occurred a single time. The ten largest make up 30% to 40% of the sample. Sequenced: blood. The source of these receptors is a man aged 55 to 69 in good health.

V usage is TRBV5-1 and J usage is TRBJ1-1; no clear D gene. The V and J ends lost 0 bases and 4 bases respectively, with 10 bases between them. The CDR3 has 14 residues. Looked up from germline, CDR1 is SGHRS and CDR2 is YFSETQ. The CDR3 reads CASSLAGQATEAFF. Written as DNA, the CDR3 is TGCGCCAGCAGCTTGGCCGGTCAGGCCACTGAAGCTTTCTTT.

The genes are TRBV21-1 and TRBJ2-3; the table's D call of TRBD1 was not tested on the DNA. TRBV21-1 is labeled a pseudogene. This CDR3 comprises 16 residues. DNA of the CDR3: TGTGCCAGCAGCAAAGGGGGCTCTGAGTCGGGAGATACGCAGTATTTT. It specifies CASSKGGSESGDTQYF.

This clonotype was seen only once. The chain is built from TRBV28 and TRBJ2-1; D is perhaps TRBD1 (5 bases). Germline V gene lookup returns CDR1 MDHEN and CDR2 SYDVKM. The CDR3 runs 15 residues. V was trimmed by 3 bases and J by 8 bases, leaving 17 bases between them. The CDR3 DNA sequence: TGTGCCAGCAGTTTTCGACAGAGCCGCACCGATGAGCAGTTCTTC. It is translated as CASSFRQSRTDEQFF.

This clonotype was detected only a few times. This rearrangement joins TRBV10-3 to TRBJ2-5, with D possibly called TRBD1 or TRBD2 (5 bases each). V was clipped by 6 bases and J by 1 base, with 9 bases between them. Germline V gene lookup returns CDR1 ENHRY and CDR2 SYGVKD. The CDR3 loop spans 13 amino acids. CDR3 nucleotides: TGTGCCATCAGCCGGGACCTCCAAGAGACCCAGTACTTC. Encoded protein: CAISRDLQETQYF.

The chain is built from TRBV7-6 and TRBJ2-1; maybe TRBD2 (5 bases). There are 18 residues in the CDR3. Germline CDR1 reads SGHVS; CDR2 reads FNYEAQ. V lost 5 bases and J 0 bases, leaving 20 bases between the germline ends. Here the CDR3 reads CASSPYRMGGSSYNEQFF. CDR3 nucleotides: TGTGCCAGCAGCCCATATAGGATGGGTGGGAGCTCCTACAATGAGCAGTTCTTC.

A few counts support this clonotype. V gene TRBV4-2 combines with J gene TRBJ2-4; maybe TRBD2 (7 bases). Trimming shortened V by 0 bases and J by 1 base, and 13 bases separated the two germline ends. CDR1 LGHNA and CDR2 YNFKEQ come from the germline V gene. The CDR3 covers 17 residues. The CDR3 bases are TGTGCCAGCAGCCAAGAAATAGGGGGGGCGGCCAAAAACATTCAGTACTTC. Translated, it gives CASSQEIGGAAKNIQYF.

This clonotype has only one observation. This chain joins TRBV20-1 and TRBJ2-3; the match to TRBD2 covers 8 bases. Germline values: CDR1 DFQATT, CDR2 SNEGSKA (reference sequence). The J segment lost 2 bases and the V segment lost 5 bases, leaving 21 bases of the junction unmatched. The CDR3 sequence is 19 residues long. The CDR3 loop reads CSAPITSGGRHPDTDTQYF. CDR3 bases: TGCAGTGCTCCGATCACTAGCGGCGGGAGGCACCCCGACACAGATACGCAGTATTTT.

A few counts support this clonotype. The chain recombines TRBV20-1 with TRBJ2-7, with D perhaps matching TRBD2 (6 bases). Germline V gene data show CDR1 as DFQATT and CDR2 as SNEGSKA (reference sequence). Trimming took 0 bases from V and 4 from J, leaving 10 bases between them. The length of the CDR3 is 13 residues. The CDR3 nucleotides read TGCAGTGCTAGAGACAGGGCGGGGTACGAGCAGTACTTC. This codes for CSARDRAGYEQYF.

This clonotype was seen at least ten times. The chain employs TRBV20-1 and TRBJ1-2; weak D call: TRBD1 (5 bases). Germline assignment: CDR1 DFQATT and CDR2 SNEGSKA (reference sequence). The CDR3 loop spans 12 amino acids. V gave up 3 bases and J gave up 4 bases, with 9 bases separating them. CDR3 DNA sequence: TGCAGTGCTAGCCGACAGAGCTATGGCTACACCTTC. Translation gives CSASRQSYGYTF.

The rearrangement links TRBV6-5 to TRBJ2-3; no clear D. Germline CDR1 is MNHEY and CDR2 is SVGAGI. Trimming pared 5 bases from V and 5 bases from J, leaving 11 bases between. The CDR3 loop spans 13 amino acids. The CDR3 DNA is TGTGCCAGCAGTCCCGGGCGAAGAGATACGCAGTATTTT. It codes for CASSPGRRDTQYF.

This clonotype was recorded once. This chain uses TRBV25-1 with TRBJ2-4; 9 nucleotides line up with TRBD2. This CDR3 spans 15 amino acids. The V gene's germline CDR1 is MGHDK and CDR2 SYGVNS. The ends lost 3 bases at V and 7 bases at J; junction bases unmatched: 7. This chain's CDR3 is CASSDSGGGKNIQYF. CDR3 nucleotide sequence: TGTGCCAGCAGTGATAGCGGGGGCGGGAAGAACATTCAGTACTTC.

This chain links TRBV20-1 with TRBJ1-2, with 7 nucleotides matching TRBD1. The CDR3 is 13 residues long. The germline CDR1 and CDR2 sequences are DFQATT and SNEGSKA (reference sequence). Unmatched junction bases numbered 12, after V lost 6 bases and J lost 8 bases. CDR3 DNA sequence: TGCAGTGCCCACCGGGACAGCCTCCGAGGCTACACCTTC. Translating it yields CSAHRDSLRGYTF.

The rearrangement uses TRBV6-5 and TRBJ1-1, with D possibly TRBD1 on 5 matching bases. Germline values: CDR1 MNHEY, CDR2 SVGAGI. The CDR3 spans 14 residues. With 0 bases removed from V and 5 bases from J, the gap between germline ends came to 10 bases. The CDR3 nucleotides read TGTGCCAGCAGTTACTCGGGGGTAGGGACTGAAGCTTTCTTT. Translated: CASSYSGVGTEAFF.

Comments on this clonotype: A much larger clonotype is one base distant, so this may be a read error. This chain joins TRBV12-3 or TRBV12-4 and TRBJ1-1; D unclear. The CDR3 loop spans 15 amino acids. CDR3 in amino acids: CASTPLMGMNTEVFF. The DNA for the CDR3 is TGTGCCAGCACCCCTTTGATGGGGATGAACACTGAAGTTTTCTTT.

The rearrangement links TRBV20-1 to TRBJ1-5; a weak D match, TRBD1 (5 bases). V was trimmed by 1 base and J by 1 base, leaving 17 bases between them. This CDR3 is built from 17 residues. The V gene's germline CDR1 is DFQATT and CDR2 SNEGSKA (reference sequence). CDR3 amino acids: CSARAPDTEGSNQPQHF. The CDR3 DNA reads as TGCAGTGCTAGAGCCCCGGACACCGAGGGGAGCAATCAGCCCCAGCATTTT.

The J gene is TRBJ2-2, the V gene TRBV7-8, with TRBD2 as a possible D gene (6 bases). V dropped 2 bases and J dropped 5 bases, with 15 bases sitting between them. There are 16 residues in the CDR3. Germline V CDR1 and CDR2: SGHVS, FQNEAQ. In DNA form, the CDR3 reads TGTGCCAGCAGCTTAAGGGCGTCCCGGGGGACCGGGGAGCTGTTTTTT. Protein product: CASSLRASRGTGELFF.

The J gene is TRBJ2-4, the V gene TRBV7-2, with a weak D call TRBD1 (5 bases). Trimming took 4 bases from V and 3 from J, leaving 13 bases between them. The germline gives CDR1 SGHTA, CDR2 FQGNSA. The CDR3 length is 15 residues. The CDR3 loop reads CASSSRTSDKNIQYF. CDR3 bases: TGTGCCAGCAGCTCAAGGACAAGCGACAAAAACATTCAGTACTTC.

This clonotype was found a few times. This chain connects TRBV2 to TRBJ2-7; D possibly corresponds to TRBD1 (6 bases). The DNA end is more similar to TRBJ2-5, so the J call may be wrong. The germline V gene encodes CDR1 SNHLY and CDR2 FYNNEI. CDR3 length: 12 amino acids. The DNA of the CDR3 is TGTGCCAGCACCCAGCAGGGGGAGACCCAGTACTTC. Its protein product is CASTQQGETQYF.